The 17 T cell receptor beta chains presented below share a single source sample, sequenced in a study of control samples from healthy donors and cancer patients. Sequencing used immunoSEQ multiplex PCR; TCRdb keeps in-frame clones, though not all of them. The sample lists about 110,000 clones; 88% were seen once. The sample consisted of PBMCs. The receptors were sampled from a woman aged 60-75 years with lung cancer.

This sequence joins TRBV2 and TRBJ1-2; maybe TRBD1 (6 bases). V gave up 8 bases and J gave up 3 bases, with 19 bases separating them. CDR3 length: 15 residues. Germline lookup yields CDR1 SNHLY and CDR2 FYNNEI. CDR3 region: CASSVRRDTDYGYTF. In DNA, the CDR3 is TGTGCCAGCTCCGTTAGACGGGACACGGACTATGGCTACACCTTC.

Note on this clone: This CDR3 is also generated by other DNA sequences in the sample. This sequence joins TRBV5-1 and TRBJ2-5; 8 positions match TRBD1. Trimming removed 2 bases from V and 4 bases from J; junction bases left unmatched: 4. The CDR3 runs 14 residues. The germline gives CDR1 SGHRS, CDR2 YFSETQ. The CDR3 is CASSLGQGGETQYF. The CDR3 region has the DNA TGCGCCAGCAGCTTAGGACAGGGAGGAGAGACCCAGTACTTC.

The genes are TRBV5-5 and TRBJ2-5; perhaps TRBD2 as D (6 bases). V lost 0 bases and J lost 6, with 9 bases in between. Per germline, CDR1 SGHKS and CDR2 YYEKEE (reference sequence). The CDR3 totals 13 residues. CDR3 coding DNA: TGTGCCAGCAGCTTGGCGGGGGAGAAGACCCAGTACTTC. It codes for CASSLAGEKTQYF.

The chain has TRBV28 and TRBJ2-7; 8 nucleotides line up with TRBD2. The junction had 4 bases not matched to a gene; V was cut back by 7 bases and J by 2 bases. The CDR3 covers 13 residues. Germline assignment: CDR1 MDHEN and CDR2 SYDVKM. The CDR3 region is CASIGGATYEQYF. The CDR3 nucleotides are TGTGCCAGCATCGGGGGGGCAACCTACGAGCAGTACTTC.

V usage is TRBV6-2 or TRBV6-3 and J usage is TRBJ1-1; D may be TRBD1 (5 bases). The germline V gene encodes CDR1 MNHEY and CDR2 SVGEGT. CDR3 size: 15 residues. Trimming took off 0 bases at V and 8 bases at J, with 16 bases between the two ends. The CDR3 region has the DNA TGTGCCAGCAGTTACTCGGGGCCTACTTCCCTGGAAGCTTTCTTT. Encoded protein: CASSYSGPTSLEAFF.

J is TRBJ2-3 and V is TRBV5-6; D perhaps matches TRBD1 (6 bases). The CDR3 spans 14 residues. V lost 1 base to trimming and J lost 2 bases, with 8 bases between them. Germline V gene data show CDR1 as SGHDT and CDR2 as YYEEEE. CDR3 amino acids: CASSLRGFTDTQYF. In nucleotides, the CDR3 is TGTGCCAGCAGCTTGAGGGGGTTCACAGATACGCAGTATTTT.

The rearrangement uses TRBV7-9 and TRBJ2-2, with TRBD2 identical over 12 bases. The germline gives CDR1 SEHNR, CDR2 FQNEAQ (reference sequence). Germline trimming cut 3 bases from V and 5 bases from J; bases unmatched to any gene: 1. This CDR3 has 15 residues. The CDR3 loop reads CASSFTSGGTGELFF. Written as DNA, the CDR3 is TGTGCCAGCAGCTTTACTAGCGGGGGGACCGGGGAGCTGTTTTTT.

CDR3 DNA sequence: TGTGCCAGCAGGAGACTAGCGGAAGAGACCCAGTACTTC. Its translation: CASRRLAEETQYF. The V gene is TRBV6-5, the J gene TRBJ2-5, with 9 bases lining up with TRBD2. Trimming removed 6 bases from V and 3 bases from J; junction bases left unmatched: 2. CDR1 is MNHEY and CDR2 is SVGAGI in the germline V gene. This CDR3 is 13 amino acids long.

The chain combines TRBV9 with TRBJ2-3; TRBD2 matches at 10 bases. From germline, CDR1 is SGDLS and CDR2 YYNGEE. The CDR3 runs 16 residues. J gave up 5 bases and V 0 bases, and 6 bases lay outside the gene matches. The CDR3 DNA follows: TGTGCCAGCAGCGTAGTTCCCCTAGCGGGGGAAGATACGCAGTATTTT. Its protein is CASSVVPLAGEDTQYF.

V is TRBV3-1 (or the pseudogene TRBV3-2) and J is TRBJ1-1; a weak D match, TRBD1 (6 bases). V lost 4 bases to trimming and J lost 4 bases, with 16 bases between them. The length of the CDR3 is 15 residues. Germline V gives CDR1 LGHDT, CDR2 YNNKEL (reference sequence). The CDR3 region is CASSPGQNLGTEAFF. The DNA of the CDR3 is TGTGCCAGCAGCCCCGGACAGAACCTGGGCACTGAAGCTTTCTTT.

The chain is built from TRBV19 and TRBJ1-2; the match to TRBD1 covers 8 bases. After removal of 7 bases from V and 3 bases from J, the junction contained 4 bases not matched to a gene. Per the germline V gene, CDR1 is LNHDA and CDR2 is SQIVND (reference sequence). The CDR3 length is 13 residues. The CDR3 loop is CASNDRGDYGYTF. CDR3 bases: TGTGCCAGTAACGACAGGGGAGACTATGGCTACACCTTC. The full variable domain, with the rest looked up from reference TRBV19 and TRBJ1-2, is DGGITQSPKYLFRKEGQNVTLSCEQNLNHDAMYWYRQDPGQGLRLIYYSQIVNDFQKGDIAEGYSVSREKKESFPLTVTSAQKNPTAFYLCASNDRGDYGYTFGSGTRLTVV.

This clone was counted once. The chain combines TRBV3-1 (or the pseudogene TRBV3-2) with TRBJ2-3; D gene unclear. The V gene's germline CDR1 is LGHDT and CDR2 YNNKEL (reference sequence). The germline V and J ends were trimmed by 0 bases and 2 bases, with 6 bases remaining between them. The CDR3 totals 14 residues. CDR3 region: CASSQDHATDTQYF. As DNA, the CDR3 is TGTGCCAGCAGCCAAGATCACGCCACAGATACGCAGTATTTT.

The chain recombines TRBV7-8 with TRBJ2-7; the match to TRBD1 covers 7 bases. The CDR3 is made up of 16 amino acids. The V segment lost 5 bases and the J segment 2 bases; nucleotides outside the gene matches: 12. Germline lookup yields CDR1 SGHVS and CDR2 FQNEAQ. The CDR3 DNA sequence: TGTGCCAGCAGCCAGGTCCCGGACAGGAGACCCTACGAGCAGTACTTC. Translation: CASSQVPDRRPYEQYF.

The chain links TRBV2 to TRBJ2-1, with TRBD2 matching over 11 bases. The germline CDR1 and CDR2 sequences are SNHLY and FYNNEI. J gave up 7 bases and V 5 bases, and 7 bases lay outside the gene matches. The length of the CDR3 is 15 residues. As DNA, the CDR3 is TGTGCCAGCAGTTCCCAACTAGCGGGGGTTAATGAGCAGTTCTTC. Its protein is CASSSQLAGVNEQFF.

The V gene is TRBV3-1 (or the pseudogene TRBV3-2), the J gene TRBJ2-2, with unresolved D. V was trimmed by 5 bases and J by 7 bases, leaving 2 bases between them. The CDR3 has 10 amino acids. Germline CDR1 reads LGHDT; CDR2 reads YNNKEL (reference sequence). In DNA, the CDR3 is TGTGCCAGCAGCAACGGGGAGCTGTTTTTT. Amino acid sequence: CASSNGELFF.

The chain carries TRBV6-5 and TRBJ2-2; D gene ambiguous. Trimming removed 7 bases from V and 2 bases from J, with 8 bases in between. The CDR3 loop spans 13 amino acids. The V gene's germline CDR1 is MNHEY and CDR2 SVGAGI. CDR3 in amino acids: CASNLGNTGELFF. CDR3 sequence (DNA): TGTGCCAGCAATCTAGGAAACACCGGGGAGCTGTTTTTT.

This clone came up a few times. The DNA of the CDR3 is TGTGCCAGCAGTGGGTCGACAGGGTTGAGCATTCAGTACTTC. Translation gives CASSGSTGLSIQYF. The chain uses TRBV6-2 or TRBV6-3 and TRBJ2-4; the match to TRBD1 covers 7 bases. With 5 bases clipped from V and 9 bases from J, the junction kept 10 bases outside the gene matches. Germline CDR1 is MNHEY and CDR2 is SVGEGT. CDR3 length: 14 residues.